The 18 T cell receptor beta chains presented below share a single source sample, sequenced in a study of T-cell reconstitution after alpha-beta-depleted transplantation in children. TCRbeta library preparation incorporated unique molecular identifiers. MiXCR was run by TCRdb on the PCR reads, yielding one entry per CDR3 protein. The table shows about 270,000 distinct CDR3 sequences, with almost 10% occurring only once. The sequenced sample was PBMCs from the stem cell graft donor, obtained from the stem cell graft. These TCRs come from a human donor who donated a stem cell graft to a child with SCID.

This clonotype was seen more than once but under ten times. The chain employs TRBV9 and TRBJ2-3, with D perhaps TRBD2 (6 bases). From germline, CDR1 is SGDLS and CDR2 YYNGEE. V was pared by 0 bases and J by 2 bases, with 13 bases between. The CDR3 has 16 residues. CDR3: CASSVGGGTSTDTQYF. The CDR3 DNA follows: TGTGCCAGCAGCGTAGGTGGGGGGACCTCCACAGATACGCAGTATTTT.

This clonotype was seen at least ten times. The genes are TRBV3-1 and TRBJ2-1, with D hard to call. The CDR3 covers 12 residues. Germline loops: CDR1 LGHDT, CDR2 YNNKEL (reference sequence). Trimming pared 1 base from V and 15 bases from J, leaving 13 bases between. The CDR3 region has the DNA TGTGCCAGCAGCCAAGGGCAATTTAATCCGTTCTTC. The encoded protein is CASSQGQFNPFF.

Only a few counts were recorded for this clonotype. This chain links TRBV28 with TRBJ1-6; D is ambiguous. The CDR3 contains 15 residues. The V gene's germline CDR1 is MDHEN and CDR2 SYDVKM. The V end was cut by 5 bases, the J end by 7 bases, with 15 bases between. The CDR3 nucleotides are TGTGCCAGCAGTGACGACGGGGATATCAATTCACCCCTCCACTTT. Translation gives CASSDDGDINSPLHF.

J is TRBJ1-2 and V is TRBV6-5; 8 bases are shared with TRBD1. Trimming cost V 4 bases and J 1 base; bases outside gene matches: 5. Germline CDR1 MNHEY, CDR2 SVGAGI. CDR3 size: 15 residues. CDR3 nucleotide sequence: TGTGCCAGCAGTTCTTGGACAGGGCTTAACTATGGCTACACCTTC. It codes for CASSSWTGLNYGYTF.

There are many counts of this clonotype. This rearrangement joins TRBV29-1 to TRBJ1-2, with D tentatively TRBD1 (5 bases). The CDR3 length is 15 residues. Trimming pared 0 bases from V and 0 bases from J, leaving 11 bases between. From germline, CDR1 is SQVTM and CDR2 ANQGSEA. CDR3 coding DNA: TGCAGCGTTGAAGATCGCCGACAGACTAACTATGGCTACACCTTC. Protein: CSVEDRRQTNYGYTF. The full variable domain, in which reference TRBV29-1 and TRBJ1-2 provide the parts outside the CDR3, is SAVISQKPSRDICQRGTSLTIQCQVDSQVTMMFWYRQQPGQSLTLIATANQGSEATYESGFVIDKFPISRPNLTFSTLTVSNMSPEDSSIYLCSVEDRRQTNYGYTFGSGTRLTVV.

The chain is built from TRBV7-9 and TRBJ1-1, with TRBD1 matching over 8 bases. With 3 bases clipped from V and 5 bases from J, the junction kept 8 bases outside the gene matches. The germline V gene has CDR1 SEHNR and CDR2 FQNEAQ (reference sequence). The CDR3 totals 15 residues. This CDR3 is CASSLNRGDWTEAFF. DNA of the CDR3: TGTGCCAGCAGCTTGAACAGGGGGGACTGGACTGAAGCTTTCTTT.

This clonotype was observed a handful of times. V usage is TRBV11-2 and J usage is TRBJ2-3; 10 nucleotides align to TRBD2. Germline-derived CDR1 and CDR2 are SGHAT and FQNNGV. The CDR3 runs 16 residues. Unmatched junction bases numbered 2, after V lost 0 bases and J lost 2 bases. CDR3 in amino acids: CASSLEAGGITDTQYF. CDR3 coding DNA: TGTGCCAGCAGCTTAGAAGCGGGGGGGATCACAGATACGCAGTATTTT.

The table lists this clonotype with a few counts. V gene TRBV20-1 combines with J gene TRBJ2-1, with D uncertain. Germline V gives CDR1 DFQATT, CDR2 SNEGSKA (reference sequence). The CDR3 has 14 residues. V lost 5 bases and J lost 4, with 15 bases in between. CDR3 region: CSAGEGLPYNEQFF. CDR3 nucleotide sequence: TGCAGTGCTGGGGAAGGCCTCCCTTACAATGAGCAGTTCTTC.

This clonotype occurred many times. The chain recombines TRBV3-1 with TRBJ2-3; D possibly corresponds to TRBD1 (6 bases). Germline assignment: CDR1 LGHDT and CDR2 YNNKEL (reference sequence). Trimming took 1 base from V and 7 from J, leaving 9 bases between them. The CDR3 extends over 13 amino acids. CDR3 amino acids: CASSQGGQNTQYF. Here the CDR3 DNA reads TGTGCCAGCAGCCAAGGAGGACAGAATACGCAGTATTTT.

There are many counts of this clonotype. The chain is built from TRBV7-3 and TRBJ1-3, with TRBD1 matching over 7 bases. CDR1 and CDR2 (germline): SGHTA, FQGTGA. V lost 6 bases, J lost 8 bases, and 7 bases stayed unmatched. The CDR3 consists of 13 residues. The CDR3 DNA reads TGTGCCAGCAGTAAACGACAGGGAGACACCATATATTTT. This encodes CASSKRQGDTIYF.

A few counts support this clonotype. The CDR3 here is CASSESQAVGTDTQYF. As DNA, the CDR3 is TGTGCCAGCAGTGAATCGCAGGCTGTGGGTACAGATACGCAGTATTTT. This sequence joins TRBV25-1 and TRBJ2-3; no clear D. CDR1 is MGHDK and CDR2 is SYGVNS in the germline V gene. This CDR3 contains 16 residues. V was shortened by 1 base and J by 3 bases, with 14 bases between the two germline ends.

This chain joins TRBV12-3 or TRBV12-4 and TRBJ2-7, with D uncertain. Deletions cut 5 bases from V and 4 bases from J, with 9 bases between. This CDR3 region has 12 residues. CDR3 nucleotides: TGTGCCAGCAGTCAAGGGCCTTACGAGCAGTACTTC. Amino acids: CASSQGPYEQYF.

Only a few counts were recorded for this clonotype. The genes are TRBV10-1 and TRBJ1-1; TRBD1 agrees at 7 bases. Germline loops: CDR1 WNHNN, CDR2 SYGVQD (reference sequence). This CDR3 has 15 amino acids. The trim removed 5 bases at V and 2 bases at J, leaving 8 bases unmatched. CDR3 in amino acids: CASSKRRQGNTEAFF. In nucleotides, the CDR3 is TGCGCCAGCAGTAAGCGGAGACAGGGAAACACTGAAGCTTTCTTT.

The gene calls are TRBV18 and TRBJ2-5; possibly TRBD1 for D (6 bases). Germline CDR1 reads KGHSH; CDR2 reads LQKENI. CDR3 length equals 14 residues. The V gene lost 0 bases and the J gene lost 6 bases, with 11 bases spanning the gap. The chain's CDR3 is CASSPPQGSKTQYF. The CDR3 DNA is TGTGCCAGCTCACCACCACAGGGATCTAAGACCCAGTACTTC.

This clonotype was picked up many times. V is TRBV12-3 or TRBV12-4 and J is TRBJ2-7; D is ambiguous. The CDR3 runs to 11 residues. Between the trimmed V and J ends, which lost 3 bases and 3 bases, there was a span of 3 bases. The DNA of the CDR3 is TGTGCCAGCAGTTTCGGCTACGAGCAGTACTTC. Translating it yields CASSFGYEQYF.

This clonotype was recorded at least ten times. The chain is built from TRBV9 and TRBJ2-2; D tentatively fits TRBD1 or TRBD2 (5 bases each). Germline CDR1 reads SGDLS; CDR2 reads YYNGEE. The V and J ends lost 4 bases and 3 bases respectively, with 13 bases between them. The CDR3 contains 15 residues. The CDR3 sequence is CASSPGTDYTGELFF. DNA for the CDR3: TGTGCCAGCAGCCCAGGGACGGATTACACCGGGGAGCTGTTTTTT.

The CDR3 nucleotides read TGTGCCAGCAGCTTAAGCGGGGGGTTTAACAATGAGCAGTTCTTC. It specifies CASSLSGGFNNEQFF. The V and J genes are TRBV7-2 and TRBJ2-1; 9 nucleotides match TRBD2. Germline lookup yields CDR1 SGHTA and CDR2 FQGNSA. This CDR3 spans 15 amino acids. Germline trimming cut 2 bases from V and 5 bases from J; bases unmatched to any gene: 4.

The chain employs TRBV20-1 and TRBJ2-5; weak D call: TRBD2 (7 bases). Germline V gene data show CDR1 as DFQATT and CDR2 as SNEGSKA (reference sequence). The CDR3 runs 15 residues. V lost 2 bases and J lost 0, with 13 bases in between. In DNA, the CDR3 is TGCAGTGCTAGAAGAGGGGGGGGTTACCAAGAGACCCAGTACTTC. Translating it yields CSARRGGGYQETQYF.